This passage covers 8 T cell receptor beta chains from one sample sequenced in a study of Ad26.COV2.S vaccination and SARS-CoV-2 variants. Method: immunoSEQ multiplex PCR; TCRdb's copy keeps in-frame clones and lacks some. Among approximately 360,000 clones listed, 83% were seen once. Specified treatment: around 19 received Ad26.COV2.S at low or high dose, single or two shots; a few received placebo; per-sample allocation not given. On day 63 after the first injection, vaccine and placebo recipients gave samples. The starting material was peripheral blood, obtained in a trial of Ad26.COV2.S vaccine versus placebo. These receptors all stem from a person between 18 and 60 years old who received the Ad26.COV2.S COVID-19 vaccine or a placebo.

The rearrangement links TRBV5-5 to TRBJ1-2; 8 bases align to TRBD1. Losses at the gene ends were 5 bases for V and 8 bases for J; bases not matched to a gene: 5. Germline-derived CDR1 and CDR2 are SGHKS and YYEKEE (reference sequence). The CDR3 is 12 residues long. CDR3 in DNA: TGTGCCAGCAGTTACAGGGGGTTCGGCTACACCTTC. Translating gives CASSYRGFGYTF.

This chain uses TRBV19 with TRBJ1-5; D is perhaps TRBD1 (6 bases). The V end lost 5 bases, the J end lost 4 bases, and 27 bases lay between the germline ends. Germline assignment: CDR1 LNHDA and CDR2 SQIVND (reference sequence). The CDR3 is 19 residues long. The CDR3 reads CASSAPQPGPRDKNQPQHF. The DNA of the CDR3 is TGTGCCAGTAGTGCTCCCCAGCCGGGACCTCGGGACAAAAATCAGCCCCAGCATTTT.

A word on this clone: A much larger clone lies one base from this, so it may be a read error. The chain recombines TRBV18 with TRBJ1-2; D not certain. Germline V gives CDR1 KGHSH, CDR2 LQKENI. The CDR3 totals 15 residues. Written as DNA, the CDR3 is TGTGTCAGCTCACCACCGGTTTGGATTAACTATGGCTACACCTTC. Translation gives CVSSPPVWINYGYTF.

This clone was recorded once. The gene calls are TRBV13 and TRBJ2-1, with D possibly called TRBD1 or TRBD2 (5 bases each). CDR1 and CDR2 from the germline V gene are PRHDT and FYEKMQ (reference sequence). CDR3 length equals 16 residues. The germline V and J ends were trimmed by 4 bases and 7 bases, with 20 bases remaining between them. This CDR3 is CASSSPGTPGGNEQFF. CDR3 sequence (DNA): TGTGCCAGCAGCTCCCCCGGGACCCCCGGTGGGAATGAGCAGTTCTTC.

This clone showed up just once. The chain is built from TRBV19 and TRBJ2-2; 9 nucleotides agree with TRBD1. The CDR3 loop spans 16 amino acids. The V and J ends lost 1 base and 6 bases, in that order; junction bases with no gene match: 6. The germline CDR1 and CDR2 sequences are LNHDA and SQIVND (reference sequence). CDR3 in amino acids: CASSIAGTGKAGELFF. DNA of the CDR3: TGTGCCAGTAGTATAGCTGGGACAGGGAAAGCCGGGGAGCTGTTTTTT.

This sequence joins TRBV7-2 and TRBJ2-3; TRBD2 aligns across 9 bases. The CDR3 runs to 15 residues. The trim removed 1 base at V and 6 bases at J, leaving 5 bases unmatched. CDR1 SGHTA and CDR2 FQGNSA come from the germline V gene. CDR3 in amino acids: CASSLVWAGGDTQYF. The CDR3 nucleotides read TGTGCCAGCAGCTTAGTTTGGGCGGGGGGGGATACGCAGTATTTT.

This clone appeared once. The gene calls are TRBV4-1 and TRBJ1-2; a possible D gene is TRBD1 (6 bases). The V gene lost 0 bases and the J gene lost 5 bases, with 13 bases spanning the gap. Per germline, CDR1 MGHRA and CDR2 YSYEKL. This CDR3 has 15 amino acids. The CDR3 here is CASSQDGRGEYGYTF. The CDR3 bases are TGCGCCAGCAGCCAAGATGGCAGGGGAGAATATGGCTACACCTTC.

The CDR3 DNA reads as TGTGCCACCAGCAGAGGGGTGTATGGCTACACCTTC. Amino acid sequence: CATSRGVYGYTF. The chain joins TRBV15 to TRBJ1-2; D is undetermined. Germline CDR1 reads LNHNV; CDR2 reads YYDKDF (reference sequence). This CDR3 is built from 12 residues. Trimming left V 1 base short and J 5 bases short, with 5 bases between.